A single sample gave rise to the 20 T cell receptor beta chains below, sequenced in a study of T cell changes during pregnancy in multiple sclerosis. Libraries were prepared by immunoSEQ multiplex PCR; TCRdb keeps only in-frame clonotypes and omits some of them. This table holds fewer than 150,000 clones, 95% to 98% found once. The sample in question was peripheral blood, obtained after pregnancy. The receptors stem from a female donor with multiple sclerosis, enrolled in a pregnancy study.

The chain recombines TRBV6-5 with TRBJ2-1; maybe TRBD2 (7 bases). The V gene's germline CDR1 is MNHEY and CDR2 SVGAGI. V was cut by 6 bases and J by 4 bases, with 13 bases left in between. The CDR3 sequence is 14 residues long. In DNA, the CDR3 is TGTGCCAGCAGGCGGGGGCCGGAGTACAATGAGCAGTTCTTC. This translates into CASRRGPEYNEQFF.

V and J are TRBV11-1 and TRBJ2-7; 10 bases are a match to TRBD2. CDR1 and CDR2 (germline): SGHAT, FQDESV (reference sequence). The CDR3 runs to 16 residues. Losses at the gene ends were 7 bases for V and 5 bases for J; bases not matched to a gene: 14. The CDR3 nucleotides are TGTGCCAGCAACCGGGCTAGCGGGAGCCCGAGGGACGAGCAGTACTTC. Its protein is CASNRASGSPRDEQYF.

The V gene is TRBV6-5, the J gene TRBJ1-5; no reliable D call. This CDR3 has 15 residues. Germline assignment: CDR1 MNHEY and CDR2 SVGAGI. V was clipped by 0 bases and J by 0 bases, with 6 bases between them. The CDR3 DNA sequence: TGTGCCAGCAGTTACTCTGCGGTTAGCAATCAGCCCCAGCATTTT. Translation: CASSYSAVSNQPQHF.

The chain combines TRBV10-2 with TRBJ1-1; unclear D gene. The V end was cut by 7 bases, the J end by 0 bases, with 15 bases between. This CDR3 contains 15 residues. Germline CDR1 reads WSHSY; CDR2 reads SAAADI. CDR3 DNA: TGCGCCAGCATCATGGACGGGAGAATGAACACTGAAGCTTTCTTT. It specifies CASIMDGRMNTEAFF.

This chain connects TRBV14 to TRBJ2-7; TRBD2 might be the D (5 bases). V was clipped by 5 bases and J by 0 bases, with 11 bases between them. The CDR3 runs 14 residues. Germline V gene sequence: CDR1 SGHDN, CDR2 FVKESK. In nucleotides, the CDR3 is TGTGCCAGCAGCGGCGGAGGAAGCTCCTACGAGCAGTACTTC. As protein: CASSGGGSSYEQYF.

V usage is TRBV7-9 and J usage is TRBJ1-1, with TRBD1 identical over 7 bases. The CDR3 is 17 amino acids. With 2 bases clipped from V and 0 bases from J, the junction kept 9 bases outside the gene matches. CDR1 is SEHNR and CDR2 is FQNEAQ in the germline V gene (reference sequence). Here the CDR3 reads CASSLIGQELLNTEAFF. DNA for the CDR3: TGTGCCAGCAGCTTAATTGGACAGGAGCTATTGAACACTGAAGCTTTCTTT.

CDR3 loop: CASSQVSGSGSLSTDTQYF. The CDR3 DNA reads as TGTGCCAGCAGCCAAGTGTCTGGTAGCGGGAGCTTAAGCACAGATACGCAGTATTTT. This chain joins TRBV4-2 and TRBJ2-3, with 9 bases that match TRBD2. Germline V gene sequence: CDR1 LGHNA, CDR2 YNFKEQ. There are 19 residues in the CDR3. J was trimmed by 0 bases and V by 1 base; bases with no gene match: 11.

J is TRBJ2-1 and V is TRBV7-3; 7 bases align to TRBD2. CDR3 size: 16 residues. The V segment lost 2 bases and the J segment 3 bases; nucleotides outside the gene matches: 7. Germline loops: CDR1 SGHTA, CDR2 FQGTGA. The CDR3 sequence: CASSLRGSYLYNEQFF. The CDR3 DNA sequence: TGTGCCAGCAGCTTACGCGGGAGCTACCTCTACAATGAGCAGTTCTTC.

This sequence joins TRBV7-6 and TRBJ2-7; D is unclear. Germline V gives CDR1 SGHVS, CDR2 FNYEAQ. CDR3 size: 13 residues. Trimming cost V 1 base and J 4 bases, with 8 bases left between them. CDR3 bases: TGTGCCAGCAGCTTAGAACCAGAATACGAGCAGTACTTC. Residues: CASSLEPEYEQYF.

The chain employs TRBV19 and TRBJ2-7; 9 positions match TRBD2. V shed 4 bases, J shed 3 bases, and the junction held 7 bases outside the gene matches. Germline loops: CDR1 LNHDA, CDR2 SQIVND (reference sequence). This CDR3 is 15 amino acids long. CDR3 sequence (DNA): TGTGCCAGTAGTACCCTTCCAGCGGGAGGCTACGAGCAGTACTTC. This encodes CASSTLPAGGYEQYF.

V is TRBV14 and J is TRBJ2-7; 7 bases agree with TRBD1. The germline gives CDR1 SGHDN, CDR2 FVKESK. The CDR3 extends over 14 amino acids. V trimming: 5 bases; J trimming: 6 bases; junction bases outside the gene matches: 10. The CDR3 sequence is CASSRQGLSGEQYF. CDR3 sequence (DNA): TGTGCCAGCAGCAGACAGGGCCTGAGCGGCGAGCAGTACTTC.

The rearrangement links TRBV19 to TRBJ2-1, with a possible D match to TRBD2 (5 bases). CDR1 and CDR2 from the germline V gene are LNHDA and SQIVND (reference sequence). This CDR3 has 12 residues. V lost 6 bases and J lost 7, with 10 bases in between. DNA for the CDR3: TGTGCCAGTAGGATTGGGGAGAATGAGCAGTTCTTC. This codes for CASRIGENEQFF. The full variable domain, its missing parts supplied by reference TRBV19 and TRBJ2-1, is DGGITQSPKYLFRKEGQNVTLSCEQNLNHDAMYWYRQDPGQGLRLIYYSQIVNDFQKGDIAEGYSVSREKKESFPLTVTSAQKNPTAFYLCASRIGENEQFFGPGTRLTVL.

V is TRBV7-6 and J is TRBJ1-3; D is possibly TRBD1 (6 bases). Trimming cost V 1 base and J 0 bases, with 16 bases left between them. Germline assignment: CDR1 SGHVS and CDR2 FNYEAQ. The CDR3 runs to 18 residues. The CDR3 coding sequence is TGTGCCAGCAGCTTAGTCGTTGGGGGCACCCGCTCTGGAAACACCATATATTTT. This translates into CASSLVVGGTRSGNTIYF. Full variable domain (rest looked up from reference TRBV7-6 and TRBJ1-3): GAGVSQSPRYKVTKRGQDVALRCDPISGHVSLYWYRQALGQGPEFLTYFNYEAQQDKSGLPNDRFSAERPEGSISTLTIQRTEQRDSAMYRCASSLVVGGTRSGNTIYFGEGSWLTVV.

V and J are TRBV6-1 and TRBJ1-2; D perhaps matches TRBD1 (5 bases). V was trimmed by 3 bases and J by 6 bases, leaving 17 bases between them. The CDR3 consists of 15 residues. CDR1 MNHNS and CDR2 SASEGT come from the germline V gene. CDR3 loop: CASSDQLKGWDGYTF. The CDR3 DNA follows: TGTGCCAGCAGTGACCAATTGAAGGGGTGGGATGGCTACACCTTC.

The rearrangement uses TRBV25-1 and TRBJ2-5; tentatively, D is TRBD2 (5 bases). The V gene's germline CDR1 is MGHDK and CDR2 SYGVNS. This CDR3 spans 18 amino acids. V lost 1 base, J lost 1 base, and 19 bases lay in between. CDR3 protein: CASSEWISGGSFQETQYF. The CDR3 coding sequence is TGTGCCAGCAGTGAATGGATATCGGGTGGGAGTTTCCAAGAGACCCAGTACTTC.

V is TRBV27 and J is TRBJ2-5, with 7 bases matching TRBD2. Losses at the gene ends were 3 bases for V and 7 bases for J; bases not matched to a gene: 8. The CDR3 totals 14 residues. Germline-derived CDR1 and CDR2 are MNHEY and SMNVEV (reference sequence). CDR3 DNA: TGTGCCAGCAGTTTCCCGGGGGGTACGCGGACCCAGTACTTC. This translates into CASSFPGGTRTQYF.

This chain connects TRBV19 to TRBJ1-5, with TRBD1 matching 8 bases. In germline, CDR1 is LNHDA, CDR2 SQIVND (reference sequence). This CDR3 has 16 amino acids. The trim removed 4 bases at V and 6 bases at J, leaving 11 bases unmatched. CDR3 sequence reads: CASSTLDRGRVQPQHF. The CDR3, as DNA: TGTGCCAGTAGTACCCTCGACAGGGGAAGGGTTCAGCCCCAGCATTTT. The full variable domain, its missing parts supplied by reference TRBV19 and TRBJ1-5, is DGGITQSPKYLFRKEGQNVTLSCEQNLNHDAMYWYRQDPGQGLRLIYYSQIVNDFQKGDIAEGYSVSREKKESFPLTVTSAQKNPTAFYLCASSTLDRGRVQPQHFGDGTRLSIL.

J is TRBJ2-4 and V is TRBV5-6; perhaps TRBD1 as D (7 bases). CDR3 length equals 15 residues. Trimming left V 3 bases short and J 1 base short, with 11 bases between. The germline CDR1 and CDR2 sequences are SGHDT and YYEEEE. The CDR3 sequence is CASSSGGWAKNIQYF. DNA of the CDR3: TGTGCCAGCAGCTCAGGGGGGTGGGCCAAAAACATTCAGTACTTC.

CDR3 bases: TGTGCCAGCACCCAGTGGGGGCTCGGGGCAGATACGCAGTATTTT. Its protein product is CASTQWGLGADTQYF. V gene TRBV9 combines with J gene TRBJ2-3; TRBD1 might be the D (6 bases). This CDR3 spans 15 amino acids. V lost 6 bases and J 4 bases, leaving 18 bases between the germline ends. The V gene's germline CDR1 is SGDLS and CDR2 YYNGEE.

This clone was found once. The chain joins TRBV7-2 to TRBJ2-7; 8 positions agree with TRBD1. The CDR3 totals 16 residues. The germline CDR1 and CDR2 sequences are SGHTA and FQGNSA. Trimming cost V 5 bases and J 2 bases; bases outside gene matches: 11. Here the CDR3 DNA reads TGTGCCAGCAGCCGCACCGGGACAGGAACCCCCTACGAGCAGTACTTC. It translates to CASSRTGTGTPYEQYF.